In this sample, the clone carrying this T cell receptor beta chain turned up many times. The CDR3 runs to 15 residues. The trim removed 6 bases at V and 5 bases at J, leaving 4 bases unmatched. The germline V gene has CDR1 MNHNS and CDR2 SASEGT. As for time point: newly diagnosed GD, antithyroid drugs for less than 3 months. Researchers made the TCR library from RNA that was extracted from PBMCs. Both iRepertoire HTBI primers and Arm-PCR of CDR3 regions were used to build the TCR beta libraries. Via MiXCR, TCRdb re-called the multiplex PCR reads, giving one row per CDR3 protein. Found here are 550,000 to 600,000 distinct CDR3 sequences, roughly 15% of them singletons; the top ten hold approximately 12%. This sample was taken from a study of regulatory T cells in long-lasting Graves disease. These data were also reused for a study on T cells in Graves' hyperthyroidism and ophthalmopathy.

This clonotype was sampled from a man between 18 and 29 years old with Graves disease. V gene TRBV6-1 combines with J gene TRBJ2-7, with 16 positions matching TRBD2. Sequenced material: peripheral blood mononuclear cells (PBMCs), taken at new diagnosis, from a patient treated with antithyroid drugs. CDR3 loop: CASRLGTSGRDEQYF. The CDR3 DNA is TGTGCCAGCAGACTCGGGACTAGCGGGAGGGACGAGCAGTACTTC.